This paragraph covers one TCR beta chain sequence. No cognate antigen has been identified for it. The sample holds no much larger clone one base away, and base qualities are not on file. The record originates from a study of cytomegalovirus exposure and HLA in healthy donors (dated by TCRdb to 2016 to 2017). Turning to the overall study: In an earlier analysis of about 560 of the donors, around 300 Gb of sequence data and 100 million or so unique TCR beta sequences from roughly 180 million T cells were reported. Every discovery cohort repertoire had been produced on one sequencing platform. Along with the roughly 610-subject first cohort, a separate validation cohort of over a hundred different subjects was used. A later genetic analysis used genome-wide SNP genotypes for about three fifths of the roughly 700 donors, treating that subset as a discovery cohort. The T cell repertoires of some 670 subjects were profiled by immunosequencing and related to cytomegalovirus serostatus. Of the roughly 420 genotyped donors, 65% to 90% were placed in the genetic ancestry cluster associated with self-reported Caucasian donors. Class I and class II HLA loci were covered by the typing at four-digit resolution. The later analysis used no new phenotypic data to find candidate immune exposures, relying instead on TCR beta sequences and their occurrence across donors. A few DR-DQ haplotypes were treated as single units for association and clustering because of strong linkage in the cohort. The aim of the study was to test whether cataloging public T cell receptors could identify signatures of past pathogen exposure. The number of donors typed differed by locus, with about 620-630 for A, B, C, DRB1 and DQB1, approximately 500 for DQA1, 606 for DPA1, and approximately 470 for DPB1. An earlier analysis of around 540 of the donors applied high-throughput TCR beta sequencing to assess whether each TCR beta V gene segment acted as functional or pseudogenic. An early release that covered roughly 600 HLA-typed donors contained about 300 gigabases of sequencing data and tens of millions of unique TCR sequences. Among 398 genotyped donors of the cohort, an average of roughly 240,000 unique TCR beta nucleotide sequences were sequenced per donor, around 20% of them non-productive. Donor age, sex, ethnicity and CMV serostatus were compiled together with the repertoire data. To study patterns of TCR occurrence, a later analysis re-analyzed previously published TCR beta repertoires from around 700 donors and added high-resolution HLA genotyping. To predict cytomegalovirus infection status, the study brought together high-throughput TCR immunosequencing, statistical association of individual TCRs with disease status, and machine learning.

The CDR3 runs 16 residues from the cysteine to the phenylalanine. CDR3 DNA is the only sequence kept; it has 48 bases, read in frame from the first base. Trimming accounts for 5 bases at V and 2 bases at J, while the number of junction bases matched to no gene is 8. CDR1 and CDR2, looked up from the germline V gene, are SGHAT and FQNNGV. The study at large found these results: At a false discovery rate of 0.05, a later analysis linked 16,000 or so TCR beta sequences to specific HLA alleles. An association between a missense DCLRE1C variant and V-gene and J-gene trimming of TCR beta chains was found in a later genetic analysis and replicated in an independent cohort. In an earlier analysis of more than 450 of the donors, most TCR beta V segments were observed in productive rearrangements about 87% or about 30% of the time, broadly matching IMGT annotations. While some public TCRs were present in many individuals, most TCR sequences turned up only very rarely across donors. In a later analysis, HLA-associated TCR beta chains showed more clonal expansion and lower generation probabilities than non-associated chains that were equally common. According to a later analysis, parvovirus B19, influenza, CMV and Epstein-Barr virus appeared linked to several top co-occurrence clusters. Correlated functional status among segregating V segments might be attributable to linkage disequilibrium, but an unknown experimental factor could not be ruled out. The only immune exposure information available for the cohort was CMV serostatus. It was suggested by the authors that the approach could potentially be generalized to other disease states and immunological phenotypes. Compared with the roughly 700-donor mean, donors in an Asian-associated ancestry cluster had fewer N-insertions in productive TCRs, according to a later genetic analysis. Because HLA typing was unavailable for some donors at each locus, only the typed subset was used in association tests. When HLA alleles, especially DR and DQ, strongly co-occurred, attributing TCR associations to individual alleles was difficult. A further reported finding was that TCR beta sequences accurately predicted the HLA-A and HLA-B alleles for most subjects in the first cohort. A few of the identified cytomegalovirus-associated TCR beta chains were confirmed in vitro to be specific for cytomegalovirus antigens. In the study, 150 to 200 TCR beta chains were listed as associated with cytomegalovirus. Because counts were too low, seventeen rarely observed V segments, including chromosome 9 orphons, were excluded from the earlier analysis of 587 of the donors. In a later analysis, TCR association rates were found to vary across HLA loci, with the most associated TCRs seen for DRB1 alleles and the fewest for HLA-C alleles. In a later analysis, most CMV-associated TCR beta chains were found to appear HLA-restricted, with HLA associations seemingly driven largely by CMV exposure. Because the 87-base-pair reads could not distinguish some IMGT-functional V segments, including TRBV6-2 and TRBV6-3, those segments were excluded. Roughly uniform sequencing depth across donors was assumed in presence/absence analyses, although this assumption may not hold. A group of highly shared sequence variants was considered likely to be a technical artifact of the sequencing pipeline. The classifier was reported to diagnose cytomegalovirus status with high specificity and sensitivity in both the original cohort and the validation cohort. The cohort was sequenced for TCR beta chains only, and without alpha or paired-chain data the features that could be detected were limited.

In total, approximately 700 healthy bone marrow donors made up the cohort. At the time of sampling, every cohort member was nominally healthy, though immune exposures that went unrecorded were likely present. The donor was CMV seronegative and belonged to the group of roughly 330 seronegative cohort members. Each donor provided a peripheral blood sample, and peripheral blood mononuclear cells were used for TCR beta sequencing. Genomic DNA was extracted from the blood cell samples with the Qiagen DNeasy Blood Extraction Kit. Receptors were amplified or captured by the immunoSEQ multiplex PCR assay. The multiplex PCR relied on a mix of 60 forward primers for TCR Vbeta segments and 13 reverse primers for TCR Jbeta segments. A multiplex PCR assay on genomic DNA amplified the CDR3 region of rearranged TCR beta genes. The amplified TCR beta libraries were sequenced on the Illumina HiSeq System as 87-base-pair reads. In the authors' own workflow: In a later analysis, approximately 74 million unique TCR beta chains were counted across the roughly 670 repertoires, and roughly 11 million of these chains were shared by at least two donors. Raw reads were error-corrected and collapsed into unique sequences by a nearest-neighbor algorithm in which closely related sequences were merged to remove PCR and sequencing errors. V, D and J gene segments were assigned by aligning CDR3 sequences to IMGT reference sequences. Each retained sequence needed at least a six-nucleotide match to both a V gene segment and a J gene segment. A rearrangement counted as productive if the CDR3 had no stop codons and remained in frame with V and J, and every other rearrangement counted as non-productive. Following IMGT convention, CDR3 was defined as the stretch from the second conserved V-encoded cysteine up to the conserved J-encoded phenylalanine. The earlier analysis of fewer than 750 of the donors excluded sequences that lacked an unambiguous match to a single V gene segment. An earlier analysis of 587 of the donors called V segments functional above 56.7% productive rearrangements and segregating when the between-donor standard deviation exceeded 5%. A statistical classification framework was built for diagnosing cytomegalovirus status from the catalog of TCR beta chain sequences. In a later analysis, V and J genes were assigned by comparing TCR nucleotide sequences against IMGT/GENE-DB human TR gene sequences. Using the TCRdist pipeline, a later analysis assigned CDR3 sequences along with most-parsimonious VDJ recombination scenarios. In a later analysis, each TCR beta chain was defined by its CDR3 amino acid sequence together with its V-gene family, and reads without a unique V-gene family were excluded. To address suspected cross-contamination and a sequencing artifact, a later analysis removed 592 highly shared, low-generation-probability nucleotide sequences. For each public chain, a later analysis derived a clonal expansion index from normalized ranks of inferred template counts within each repertoire. A later analysis computed generation probabilities with a VDJ recombination model fitted to out-of-frame rearrangements, and checked the results against IGoR. In a later analysis, TCR-TCR, TCR-HLA and TCR-CMV co-occurrence was scored with hypergeometric tests, and a repertoire-size bias correction was applied to TCR pairs. False discovery rates were estimated in a later analysis by permuting HLA or CMV assignments 20 times. In a later analysis, co-occurring TCRs were grouped using DBSCAN, and TCRdist sequence similarity was added for clustering within HLA-allele-positive subsets. Co-occurrence clustering excluded repertoires with fewer than 30,000 or more than 120,000 public chains, plus five with anomalous nucleotide sharing. Here the immuneACCESS table is served through TCRdb, limited to in-frame sequences with V and J called. Missing clones are a known gap in these copies; in checked studies unresolved V genes cover under half, and the rest lacks a known reason. V, J and clone size are those of that table, while D and trimming were read from the DNA. This sample is represented by fewer than 200,000 clones; 65% to 85% of them were singletons. The biggest ten clones account for approximately 1.3% of the sample.

The source of this sequence is a man between 60 and 75 years old in good health and CMV-seronegative. The chain links TRBV11-2 with TRBJ2-2, and 7 junction bases match TRBD2. Sequenced sample: PBMCs. This receptor carries the CDR3 CASSPPGLTNTGELFF. Read as DNA, the sequence is TGTGCCAGCAGCCCTCCGGGACTAACTAACACCGGGGAGCTGTTTTTT.